One sample yielded the 21 T cell receptor beta chains listed below, sequenced in a study of cytomegalovirus exposure and HLA in healthy donors. The PCR ran on 60 Vbeta and 13 Jbeta primers. The table came from immunoSEQ multiplex PCR; TCRdb's copy has only in-frame clones and leaves some out. The sample carries fewer than 150,000 clones, roughly 80% recorded once. The sequencing input was PBMCs. These receptors all come from a man aged 35-49 years in good health and CMV-seropositive.

The chain joins TRBV2 to TRBJ1-6, with D unresolved. The germline V and J ends were trimmed by 8 bases and 6 bases, with 17 bases remaining between them. The CDR3 is 15 amino acids. The V gene's germline CDR1 is SNHLY and CDR2 FYNNEI. Written as DNA, the CDR3 is TGTGCCAGCGAACGGAAGGGAGAGTCTAATTCACCCCTCCACTTT. This codes for CASERKGESNSPLHF.

This clone is a singleton in its sample. The chain recombines TRBV11-3 with TRBJ2-5; 13 bases map to TRBD2. The germline V gene has CDR1 SGHNT and CDR2 YENEEA. CDR3 length: 16 residues. The trim removed 5 bases at V and 1 base at J, leaving 4 bases unmatched. The CDR3 nucleotides are TGTGCCAGCAGCCCGGGACTAGCGGGAATCCAAGAGACCCAGTACTTC. It translates to CASSPGLAGIQETQYF.

The chain employs TRBV7-2 and TRBJ2-5; tentatively, D is TRBD2 (6 bases). Germline V lookup: CDR1 SGHTA, CDR2 FQGNSA. The CDR3 runs to 16 residues. V was clipped by 4 bases and J by 1 base, with 16 bases between them. Written as DNA, the CDR3 is TGTGCCAGCAGCTCCTCTGGGGGACTGGGCCAAGAGACCCAGTACTTC. It specifies CASSSSGGLGQETQYF.

The table lists this clone with a few counts. The rearrangement joins TRBV6-4 to TRBJ1-5; 9 bases map to TRBD1. The CDR3 consists of 14 residues. The germline gives CDR1 MRHNA, CDR2 SNTAGT. Germline trimming cut 4 bases from V and 5 bases from J; bases unmatched to any gene: 3. CDR3 amino acids: CASSVTGGHQPQHF. The CDR3 DNA sequence: TGTGCCAGCAGTGTGACAGGGGGACATCAGCCCCAGCATTTT.

The chain combines TRBV28 with TRBJ2-3; 10 nucleotides align to TRBD1. Germline V gene data show CDR1 as MDHEN and CDR2 as SYDVKM. Trimming took 6 bases from V and 3 from J; bases not matched to a gene: 6. The CDR3 has 15 residues. CDR3 nucleotide sequence: TGTGCCAGCAGCGACAGGGGGCGCGGGACAGATACGCAGTATTTT. Translation: CASSDRGRGTDTQYF.

The J gene is TRBJ2-4, the V gene TRBV4-2; TRBD2 is a possible D gene (6 bases). This CDR3 contains 17 residues. Trimming cost V 0 bases and J 15 bases, with 27 bases left between them. CDR1 LGHNA and CDR2 YNFKEQ come from the germline V gene. CDR3 protein: CASSQETPGRGRTSWYF. The CDR3 region has the DNA TGTGCCAGCAGCCAAGAGACACCAGGGCGGGGTCGGACTTCTTGGTACTTC.

The chain carries TRBV7-2 and TRBJ2-3; D is possibly TRBD2 (6 bases). V was pared by 5 bases and J by 8 bases, with 17 bases between. Germline V gives CDR1 SGHTA, CDR2 FQGNSA. The CDR3 is made up of 14 amino acids. CDR3 protein: CASSPAPQGGTQYF. The DNA for the CDR3 is TGTGCCAGCAGCCCGGCCCCCCAGGGAGGTACGCAGTATTTT.

The J gene is TRBJ2-7, the V gene TRBV19; D is undetermined. Trimming shortened V by 5 bases and J by 3 bases, and 11 bases separated the two germline ends. The length of the CDR3 is 13 residues. From germline, CDR1 is LNHDA and CDR2 SQIVND (reference sequence). CDR3: CASSPGSDYEQYF. CDR3 DNA sequence: TGTGCCAGTAGTCCCGGGTCGGACTACGAGCAGTACTTC.

J is TRBJ2-6 and V is TRBV28; 10 bases fit TRBD1. CDR1 and CDR2 from the germline V gene are MDHEN and SYDVKM. The ends lost 5 bases at V and 2 bases at J; junction bases unmatched: 6. The CDR3 has 17 residues. CDR3 protein: CASSTTGGFTGANVLTF. The CDR3 DNA sequence: TGTGCCAGCAGTACGACAGGGGGCTTTACTGGGGCCAACGTCCTGACTTTC.

The sample holds a few counts of this clone. The J gene is TRBJ1-1, the V gene TRBV5-1, with 12 nucleotides matching TRBD1. Unmatched junction bases numbered 0, after V lost 0 bases and J lost 3 bases. Germline CDR1 is SGHRS and CDR2 is YFSETQ. The CDR3 is 15 residues long. CDR3 sequence: CASSLGDRGHTEAFF. Here the CDR3 DNA reads TGCGCCAGCAGCTTGGGGGACAGGGGGCACACTGAAGCTTTCTTT.

The chain uses TRBV7-9 and TRBJ1-4, with 8 bases lining up with TRBD1. Trimming removed 3 bases from V and 0 bases from J; junction bases left unmatched: 6. Germline values: CDR1 SEHNR, CDR2 FQNEAQ (reference sequence). The CDR3 has 17 amino acids. Written as DNA, the CDR3 is TGTGCCAGCAGCTTCTGGACAGGGACGGCAACTAATGAAAAACTGTTTTTT. Translating gives CASSFWTGTATNEKLFF. Full variable domain (missing parts from reference TRBV7-9 and TRBJ1-4): DTGVSQNPRHKITKRGQNVTFRCDPISEHNRLYWYRQTLGQGPEFLTYFQNEAQLEKSRLLSDRFSAERPKGSFSTLEIQRTEQGDSAMYLCASSFWTGTATNEKLFFGSGTQLSVL.

The chain is built from TRBV6-4 and TRBJ2-2; TRBD1 matches 8 bases. The CDR3 runs to 13 residues. V trimming: 6 bases; J trimming: 7 bases; junction bases outside the gene matches: 4. Germline CDR1 is MRHNA and CDR2 is SNTAGT. The CDR3 spells CASRDREYGELFF. In nucleotides, the CDR3 is TGTGCCAGCAGGGACAGGGAGTACGGGGAGCTGTTTTTT.

This clone has a single count. The V gene is TRBV6-6, the J gene TRBJ2-7; TRBD2 aligns across 7 bases. CDR1 MNHNY and CDR2 SVGAGI come from the germline V gene (reference sequence). The CDR3 consists of 14 residues. Unmatched junction bases numbered 11, after V lost 8 bases and J lost 4 bases. DNA for the CDR3: TGTGCCAGCCGGGGGGACTCCCTCTGGTACGAGCAGTACTTC. The encoded protein is CASRGDSLWYEQYF.

The V call is TRBV13, the J call TRBJ1-2, with D perhaps matching TRBD1 (6 bases). V dropped 0 bases and J dropped 8 bases, with 13 bases sitting between them. This CDR3 spans 14 amino acids. Germline CDR1 PRHDT, CDR2 FYEKMQ (reference sequence). The DNA of the CDR3 is TGTGCCAGCAGCTTAGGACAGGGAAATCGCGGCTACACCTTC. Its translation: CASSLGQGNRGYTF.

This chain uses TRBV9 with TRBJ2-5; 9 nucleotides agree with TRBD2. This CDR3 has 15 residues. The V and J ends lost 0 bases and 2 bases, in that order; junction bases with no gene match: 2. CDR1 is SGDLS, CDR2 YYNGEE, per germline. The CDR3, as DNA: TGTGCCAGCAGCGTAGGCGGGAGGGCTCAAGAGACCCAGTACTTC. It translates to CASSVGGRAQETQYF. Full variable domain (missing parts from reference TRBV9 and TRBJ2-5): DSGVTQTPKHLITATGQRVTLRCSPRSGDLSVYWYQQSLDQGLQFLIQYYNGEERAKGNILERFSAQQFPDLHSELNLSSLELGDSALYFCASSVGGRAQETQYFGPGTRLLVL.

This clone was detected only once. The J gene is TRBJ2-3, the V gene TRBV5-1; 9 positions agree with TRBD2. The CDR3 totals 16 residues. Trimming cost V 4 bases and J 4 bases; bases outside gene matches: 10. CDR1 and CDR2 from the germline V gene are SGHRS and YFSETQ. CDR3 DNA: TGCGCCAGCAGCCGGAAGGGACTAGCTACCTCAGATACGCAGTATTTT. It yields the protein CASSRKGLATSDTQYF.

The genes are TRBV29-1 and TRBJ1-1; D is unresolved. Trimming removed 4 bases from V and 8 bases from J, with 11 bases in between. The length of the CDR3 is 11 residues. Germline V gene lookup returns CDR1 SQVTM and CDR2 ANQGSEA. CDR3 nucleotides: TGCAGCGTTGGTGGAGCAGCAGAAGCTTTCTTT. Translation: CSVGGAAEAFF.

The rearrangement joins TRBV7-9 to TRBJ2-1; 7 bases line up with TRBD2. CDR3 length equals 14 residues. V was pared by 5 bases and J by 8 bases, with 9 bases of the junction left unmatched. Looked up from germline, CDR1 is SEHNR and CDR2 is FQNEAQ (reference sequence). The CDR3 protein is CASSERDLGHEQFF. CDR3 in DNA: TGTGCCAGCAGCGAGCGGGACCTAGGCCATGAGCAGTTCTTC.

The chain recombines TRBV15 with TRBJ2-5; TRBD2 is a possible D gene (6 bases). This CDR3 has 15 residues. V dropped 7 bases and J dropped 2 bases, with 17 bases sitting between them. CDR1 and CDR2 (germline): LNHNV, YYDKDF (reference sequence). CDR3 region: CATTFWAGSQETQYF. In nucleotides, the CDR3 is TGTGCCACCACTTTCTGGGCGGGGTCACAAGAGACCCAGTACTTC. Filled out from reference TRBV15 and TRBJ2-5, the complete variable domain reads DAMVIQNPRYQVTQFGKPVTLSCSQTLNHNVMYWYQQKSSQAPKLLFHYYDKDFNNEADTPDNFQSRRPNTSFCFLDIRSPGLGDTAMYLCATTFWAGSQETQYFGPGTRLLVL.

The chain is built from TRBV9 and TRBJ1-5; weak D call: TRBD1 (5 bases). Trimming pared 4 bases from V and 0 bases from J, leaving 8 bases between. The V gene's germline CDR1 is SGDLS and CDR2 YYNGEE. The CDR3 spans 14 residues. The CDR3 protein is CASSRTGSNQPQHF. The DNA for the CDR3 is TGTGCCAGCAGCAGAACAGGTAGCAATCAGCCCCAGCATTTT.

The V gene is TRBV6-5, the J gene TRBJ2-7, with 9 positions matching TRBD1. The germline V gene encodes CDR1 MNHEY and CDR2 SVGAGI. CDR3 length: 15 amino acids. J gave up 3 bases and V 6 bases, and 9 bases lay outside the gene matches. CDR3 coding DNA: TGTGCCAGCAGATCCGGGACAGGGAGGGTCTACGAGCAGTACTTC. Translated, it gives CASRSGTGRVYEQYF.